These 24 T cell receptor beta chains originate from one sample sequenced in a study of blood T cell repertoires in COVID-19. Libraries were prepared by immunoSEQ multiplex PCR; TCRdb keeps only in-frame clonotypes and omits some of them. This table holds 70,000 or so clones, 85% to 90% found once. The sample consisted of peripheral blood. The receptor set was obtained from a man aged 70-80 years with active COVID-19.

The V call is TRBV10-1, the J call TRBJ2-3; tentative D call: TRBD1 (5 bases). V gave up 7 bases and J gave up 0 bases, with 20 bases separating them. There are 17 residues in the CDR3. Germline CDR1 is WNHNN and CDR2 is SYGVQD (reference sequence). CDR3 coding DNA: TGCGCCAGCACGGCAGGGCCCCGTTGCCCTAGCACAGATACGCAGTATTTT. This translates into CASTAGPRCPSTDTQYF.

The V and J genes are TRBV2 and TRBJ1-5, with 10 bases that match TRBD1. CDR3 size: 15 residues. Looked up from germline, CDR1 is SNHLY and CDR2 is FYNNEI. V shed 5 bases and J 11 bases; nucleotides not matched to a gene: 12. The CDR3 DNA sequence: TGTGCCAGCAGTCCCCGGACAGGGGGGACCGTGTCCCAGCATTTT. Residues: CASSPRTGGTVSQHF.

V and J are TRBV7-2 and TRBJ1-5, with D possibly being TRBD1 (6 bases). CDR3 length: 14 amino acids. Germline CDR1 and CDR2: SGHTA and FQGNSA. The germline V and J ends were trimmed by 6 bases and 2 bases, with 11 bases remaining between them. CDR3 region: CASRAGAGNQPQHF. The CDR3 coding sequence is TGTGCCAGCAGGGCAGGGGCGGGCAATCAGCCCCAGCATTTT. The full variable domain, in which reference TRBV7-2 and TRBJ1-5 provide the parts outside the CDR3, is GAGVSQSPSNKVTEKGKDVELRCDPISGHTALYWYRQSLGQGLEFLIYFQGNSAPDKSGLPSDRFSAERTGGSVSTLTIQRTQQEDSAVYLCASRAGAGNQPQHFGDGTRLSIL.

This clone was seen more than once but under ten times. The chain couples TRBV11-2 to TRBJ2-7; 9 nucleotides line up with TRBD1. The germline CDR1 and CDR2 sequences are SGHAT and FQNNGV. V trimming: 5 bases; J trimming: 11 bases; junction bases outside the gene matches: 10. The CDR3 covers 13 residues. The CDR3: CASSPGTGRGKYF. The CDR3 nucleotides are TGTGCCAGCAGCCCCGGGACAGGGCGGGGGAAGTACTTC.

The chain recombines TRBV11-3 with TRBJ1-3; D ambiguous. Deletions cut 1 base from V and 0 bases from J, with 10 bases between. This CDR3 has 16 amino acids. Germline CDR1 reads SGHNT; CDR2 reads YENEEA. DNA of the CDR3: TGTGCCAGCAGCTTAGGGCAGGCGAGCTCTGGAAACACCATATATTTT. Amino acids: CASSLGQASSGNTIYF.

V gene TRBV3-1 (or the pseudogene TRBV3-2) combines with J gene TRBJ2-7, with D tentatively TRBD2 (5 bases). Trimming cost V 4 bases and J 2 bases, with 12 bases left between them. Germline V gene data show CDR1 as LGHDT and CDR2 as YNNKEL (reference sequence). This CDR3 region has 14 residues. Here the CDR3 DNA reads TGTGCCAGCAGCCCCCCGGACTTTACCTACGAGCAGTACTTC. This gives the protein CASSPPDFTYEQYF.

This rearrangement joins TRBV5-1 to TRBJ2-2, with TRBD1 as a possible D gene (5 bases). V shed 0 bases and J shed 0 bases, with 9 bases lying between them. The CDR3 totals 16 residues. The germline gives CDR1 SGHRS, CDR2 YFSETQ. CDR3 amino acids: CASSLGGAANTGELFF. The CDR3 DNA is TGCGCCAGCAGCTTGGGTGGGGCCGCGAACACCGGGGAGCTGTTTTTT.

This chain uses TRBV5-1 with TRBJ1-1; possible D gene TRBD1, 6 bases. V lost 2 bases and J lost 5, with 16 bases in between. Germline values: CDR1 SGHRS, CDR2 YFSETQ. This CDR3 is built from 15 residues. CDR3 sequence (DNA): TGCGCCAGCAGCTTTCTTTCAGGGGAGGGGACTGAAGCTTTCTTT. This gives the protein CASSFLSGEGTEAFF.

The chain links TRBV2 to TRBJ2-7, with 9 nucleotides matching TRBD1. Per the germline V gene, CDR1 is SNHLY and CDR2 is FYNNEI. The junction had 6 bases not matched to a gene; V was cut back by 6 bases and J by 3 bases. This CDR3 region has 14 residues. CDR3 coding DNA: TGTGCCAGCAGCCGGACAGGGGCCCGCTACGAGCAGTACTTC. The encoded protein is CASSRTGARYEQYF.

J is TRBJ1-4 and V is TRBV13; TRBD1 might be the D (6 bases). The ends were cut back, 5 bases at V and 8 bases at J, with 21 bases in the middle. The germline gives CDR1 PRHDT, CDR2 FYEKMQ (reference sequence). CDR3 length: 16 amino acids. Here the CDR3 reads CASSPRQASGGEKLFF. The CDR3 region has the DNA TGTGCCAGCAGCCCCCGACAGGCCTCGGGGGGGGAAAAACTGTTTTTT.

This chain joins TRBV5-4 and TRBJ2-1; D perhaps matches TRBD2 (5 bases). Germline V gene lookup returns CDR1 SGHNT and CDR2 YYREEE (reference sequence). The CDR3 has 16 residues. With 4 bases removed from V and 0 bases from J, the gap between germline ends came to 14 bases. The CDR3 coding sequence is TGTGCCAGCAGCCCATCGGTAGGGAGCTCCTACAATGAGCAGTTCTTC. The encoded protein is CASSPSVGSSYNEQFF.

CDR3 in amino acids: CASSGQSSEQFF. CDR3 nucleotides: TGTGCCAGCAGTGGACAGTCCAGTGAGCAGTTCTTC. The chain links TRBV6-2 or TRBV6-3 to TRBJ2-1, with D tentatively TRBD1 (6 bases). The V end lost 5 bases, the J end lost 9 bases, and 11 bases lay between the germline ends. From germline, CDR1 is MNHEY and CDR2 SVGEGT. The CDR3 runs to 12 residues.

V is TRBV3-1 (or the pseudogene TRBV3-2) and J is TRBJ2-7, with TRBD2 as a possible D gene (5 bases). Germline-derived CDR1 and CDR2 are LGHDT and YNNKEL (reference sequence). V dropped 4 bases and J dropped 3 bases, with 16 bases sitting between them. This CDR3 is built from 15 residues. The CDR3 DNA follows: TGTGCCAGCAGCCCCAAGGAGGTACTCCTCTACGAGCAGTACTTC. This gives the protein CASSPKEVLLYEQYF.

The CDR3 DNA sequence: TGTGCCAGCAGCTTAGTCGGGAGAGCCAATGAGCAGTTCTTC. Translated, it gives CASSLVGRANEQFF. The V call is TRBV11-3, the J call TRBJ2-1; a weak D match, TRBD2 (6 bases). Germline CDR1 SGHNT, CDR2 YENEEA. The CDR3 runs to 14 residues. The V and J ends lost 1 base and 6 bases respectively, with 10 bases between them.

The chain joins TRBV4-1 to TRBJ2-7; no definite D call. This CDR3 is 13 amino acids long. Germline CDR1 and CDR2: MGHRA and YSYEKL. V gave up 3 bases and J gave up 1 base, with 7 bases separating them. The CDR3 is CASSQGVSYEQYF. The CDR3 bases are TGCGCCAGCAGCCAGGGCGTGTCCTACGAGCAGTACTTC.

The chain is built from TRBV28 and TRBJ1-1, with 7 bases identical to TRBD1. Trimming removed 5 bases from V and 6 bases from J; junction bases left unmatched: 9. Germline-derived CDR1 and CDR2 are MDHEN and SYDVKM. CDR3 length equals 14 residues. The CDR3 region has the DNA TGTGCCAGCAGTACAGGACAGGAGAAGGCTGAAGCTTTCTTT. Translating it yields CASSTGQEKAEAFF.

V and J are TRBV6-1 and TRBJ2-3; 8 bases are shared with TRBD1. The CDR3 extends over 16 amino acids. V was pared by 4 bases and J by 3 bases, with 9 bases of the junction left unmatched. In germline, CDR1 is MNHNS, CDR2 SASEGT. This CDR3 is CASSGGGQGETDTQYF. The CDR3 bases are TGTGCCAGCAGTGGGGGAGGACAGGGTGAGACAGATACGCAGTATTTT.

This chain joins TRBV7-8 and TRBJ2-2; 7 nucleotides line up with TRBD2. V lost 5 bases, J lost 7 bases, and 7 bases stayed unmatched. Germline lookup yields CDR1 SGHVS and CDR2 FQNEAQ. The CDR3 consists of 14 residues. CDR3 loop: CASSPRERGGELFF. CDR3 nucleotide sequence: TGTGCCAGCAGCCCGCGGGAGCGTGGCGGGGAGCTGTTTTTT.

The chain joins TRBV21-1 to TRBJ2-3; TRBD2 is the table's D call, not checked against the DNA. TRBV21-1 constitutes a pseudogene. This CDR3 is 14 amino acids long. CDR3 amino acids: CASSRGGGRSRSYF. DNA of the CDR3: TGTGCCAGCAGCCGAGGCGGGGGGAGGTCCCGGTCGTATTTT.

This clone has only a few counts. The CDR3 DNA follows: TGTGCCAGCAGCCCGGGACTACCGGGCTTAATGGAGCAGTTCTTC. This sequence encodes CASSPGLPGLMEQFF. J is TRBJ2-1 and V is TRBV7-3; TRBD2 agrees at 7 bases. The V and J ends lost 5 bases and 10 bases, in that order; junction bases with no gene match: 14. This CDR3 comprises 15 residues. Germline values: CDR1 SGHTA, CDR2 FQGTGA.

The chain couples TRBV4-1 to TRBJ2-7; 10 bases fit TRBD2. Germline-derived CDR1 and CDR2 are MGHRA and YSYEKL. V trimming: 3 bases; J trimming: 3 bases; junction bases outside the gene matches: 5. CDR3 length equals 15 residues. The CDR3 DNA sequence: TGCGCCAGCAGCCAGCGGGCTAGCGGGGGCTACGAGCAGTACTTC. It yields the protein CASSQRASGGYEQYF.

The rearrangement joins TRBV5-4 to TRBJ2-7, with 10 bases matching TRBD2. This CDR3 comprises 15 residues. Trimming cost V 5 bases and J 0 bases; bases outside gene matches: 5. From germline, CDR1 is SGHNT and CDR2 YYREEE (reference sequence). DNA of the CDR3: TGTGCCAGCAGAACGGGACTAGCGAGCTCCTACGAGCAGTACTTC. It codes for CASRTGLASSYEQYF. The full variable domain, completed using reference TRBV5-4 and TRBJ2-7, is ETGVTQSPTHLIKTRGQQVTLRCSSQSGHNTVSWYQQALGQGPQFIFQYYREEENGRGNFPPRFSGLQFPNYSSELNVNALELDDSALYLCASRTGLASSYEQYFGPGTRLTVT.

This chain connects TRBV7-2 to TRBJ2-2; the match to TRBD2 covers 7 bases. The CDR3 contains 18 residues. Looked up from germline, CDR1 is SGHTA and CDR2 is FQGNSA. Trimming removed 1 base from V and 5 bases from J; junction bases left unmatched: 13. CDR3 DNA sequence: TGTGCCAGCAGCTTAGTACCGGGAGGCCTCCACCTAACCGGGGAGCTGTTTTTT. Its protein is CASSLVPGGLHLTGELFF.

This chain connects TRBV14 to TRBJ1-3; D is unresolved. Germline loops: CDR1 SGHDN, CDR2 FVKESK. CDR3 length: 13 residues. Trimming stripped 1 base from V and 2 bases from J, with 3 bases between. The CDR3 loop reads CASSQGPGNTIYF. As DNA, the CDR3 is TGTGCCAGCAGCCAAGGGCCTGGAAACACCATATATTTT.